The 3 T cell receptor beta chains reported below all come from one sample, sequenced in a study of T-cell reconstitution after alpha-beta-depleted transplantation in children. TCRbeta library construction was performed incorporating unique molecular identifiers. TCRdb passed the PCR reads through MiXCR, listing each CDR3 protein once. The sample holds over 400,000 distinct CDR3 sequences, roughly an eighth seen once. The sample in question was PBMCs from the stem cell graft donor, obtained from the stem cell graft. These receptors were taken from a human donor who donated a stem cell graft to a child with combined immunodeficiency.

The sample holds a few counts of this clonotype. The chain joins TRBV13 to TRBJ1-1, with 12 positions matching TRBD1. Trimming cost V 5 bases and J 6 bases; bases outside gene matches: 4. Per germline, CDR1 PRHDT and CDR2 FYEKMQ (reference sequence). This CDR3 has 14 amino acids. The CDR3 DNA follows: TGTGCCAGCAGCAGGGACAGGGGGCGAGCTGAAGCTTTCTTT. It yields the protein CASSRDRGRAEAFF.

This clonotype was recorded at least ten times. As DNA, the CDR3 is TGTGCCAGCAGCCCCGGACAGAACACCGGGGAGCTGTTTTTT. Translation gives CASSPGQNTGELFF. The V call is TRBV7-9, the J call TRBJ2-2, with D possibly TRBD1 on 5 matching bases. Between the trimmed V and J ends, which lost 5 bases and 1 base, there was a span of 8 bases. CDR1 SEHNR and CDR2 FQNEAQ come from the germline V gene (reference sequence). This CDR3 region has 14 residues.

The table lists this clonotype with a few counts. The rearrangement links TRBV10-3 to TRBJ2-5; no clear D gene. V lost 5 bases and J 1 base, leaving 14 bases between the germline ends. The germline V gene has CDR1 ENHRY and CDR2 SYGVKD. The CDR3 is 15 amino acids. CDR3 DNA: TGTGCCATCAGTACGGACGGCGGTGGCCAAGAGACCCAGTACTTC. Translation: CAISTDGGGQETQYF.